This is a list of T cell receptor beta chains from one sample in a study of response to subunit inactivated influenza vaccine. TCRdb called the RT-PCR reads again in MiXCR, with one record for every CDR3 protein. The sample holds 500,000 to 650,000 distinct CDR3 sequences, roughly 8.2% seen once. Material: PBMCs from blood, obtained roughly 24 months after vaccination. The receptors originated from a man between 50 and 75 years old who received an inactivated influenza vaccine. Each CDR3 is given with its conserved first and last residue. The D gene is left open where the match is weak. Not all rows give a size; the values are once, few, many and, for expanded clones, a class.

J gene	V gene	clone size	D gene	CDR3 protein	CDR3 DNA
TRBJ2-7	TRBV7-9	few	TRBD2	CASRDSGRGYEQYF	TGTGCCAGCAGGGATAGCGGGAGAGGTTACGAGCAGTACTTC
TRBJ2-1	TRBV5-1	many	TRBD2	CASSVLGLVQGNEQFF	TGCGCCAGCAGCGTCCTAGGACTAGTTCAAGGCAATGAGCAGTTCTTC
TRBJ2-1	TRBV3-1	few	-	CASTRGRGGYNEQFF	TGTGCCAGCACCAGGGGAAGGGGAGGTTACAATGAGCAGTTCTTC
TRBJ1-4	TRBV5-4	-	-	CASSTRSEKLFF	TGTGCCAGCAGCACACGGTCTGAAAAACTGTTTTTT
TRBJ2-7	TRBV6-5	once	TRBD2	CASSYSRGVDYEQYF	TGTGCCAGCAGTTACTCCCGGGGGGTGGACTACGAGCAGTACTTC
TRBJ2-1	TRBV29-1	few	-	CSVVSPLPYNEQFF	TGCAGCGTTGTATCGCCGCTGCCCTACAATGAGCAGTTCTTC
TRBJ1-2	TRBV24-1	few	TRBD1	CATHPGTGEANYGYTF	TGTGCCACCCATCCCGGGACAGGGGAAGCTAACTATGGCTACACCTTC
TRBJ2-2	TRBV3-1	many	TRBD2	CASSQEDSGRPGELFF	TGTGCCAGCAGCCAAGAAGATAGCGGGAGACCCGGGGAGCTGTTTTTT
TRBJ1-1	TRBV7-9	many	-	CASSFVGGTEAFF	TGTGCCAGCAGCTTCGTGGGGGGCACTGAAGCTTTCTTT
TRBJ2-3	TRBV11-2	-	TRBD2	CASSLLGLAGVTQADTQYF	TGTGCCAGCAGCCTGCTGGGACTAGCGGGGGTCACCCAGGCAGATACGCAGTATTTT
TRBJ2-7	TRBV6-2/TRBV6-3	few	TRBD2	CASSYNAGGLSYEQYF	TGTGCCAGCAGTTATAATGCGGGAGGCCTCTCCTACGAGCAGTACTTC
TRBJ2-7	TRBV20-1	few	-	CSSLLGTKDEQYF	TGCAGTTCCTTACTAGGGACGAAAGACGAGCAGTACTTC
TRBJ2-1	TRBV18	many	TRBD1	CASSRDRGDYNEQFF	TGTGCCAGCTCACGCGACAGGGGCGACTACAATGAGCAGTTCTTC
TRBJ2-1	TRBV11-2	-	TRBD2	CASSLGDPGGPGNEQFF	TGTGCCAGCAGCTTAGGCGATCCGGGAGGGCCTGGGAATGAGCAGTTCTTC
TRBJ2-7	TRBV4-2	-	TRBD2	CASSQDWTSGPYEQYF	TGTGCCAGCAGCCAAGATTGGACTAGCGGACCCTACGAGCAGTACTTC
TRBJ1-2	TRBV6-2/TRBV6-3	few	-	CASRRQAYGYTF	TGTGCCAGCAGGCGGCAGGCGTATGGCTACACCTTC
TRBJ2-1	TRBV20-1	-	TRBD1	CSAKTGTGAYNEQFF	TGCAGTGCTAAGACCGGGACAGGAGCCTACAATGAGCAGTTCTTC
TRBJ2-7	TRBV5-6	-	TRBD2	CASSPRLAGGRGYEQYF	TGTGCCAGCAGCCCGCGGCTAGCGGGGGGCCGGGGCTACGAGCAGTACTTC
TRBJ2-7	TRBV20-1	few	-	CSASWREKLSYEQYF	TGCAGTGCTTCTTGGAGGGAGAAGCTCTCCTACGAGCAGTACTTC
TRBJ1-1	TRBV12-3/TRBV12-4	few	-	CASSSGLMNTEAFF	TGTGCCAGCAGTTCGGGACTGATGAACACTGAAGCTTTCTTT
TRBJ2-7	TRBV5-1	-	TRBD2	CASGGTSGATTYEQYF	TGCGCCAGCGGCGGGACTAGCGGGGCTACTACCTACGAGCAGTACTTC
TRBJ2-5	TRBV11-2	few	TRBD1	CASSTRTGLETQYF	TGTGCCAGCAGCACCCGGACAGGGTTAGAGACCCAGTACTTC
TRBJ1-2	TRBV10-3	many	TRBD1	CAISAGTDYGYTF	TGTGCCATCAGTGCCGGGACAGACTATGGCTACACCTTC
TRBJ1-5	TRBV10-3	few	-	CATGTDSNQPQHF	TGTGCCACAGGGACGGATAGCAATCAGCCCCAGCATTTT
TRBJ2-7	TRBV27	many	TRBD2	CASSIGTIPYEQYF	TGTGCCAGCAGTATTGGGACTATTCCCTACGAGCAGTACTTC
TRBJ2-7	TRBV12-5	-	-	CASGCIPRDREAYEQYF	TGTGCTAGTGGTTGTATCCCACGAGACAGGGAGGCCTACGAGCAGTACTTC
TRBJ2-7	TRBV12-3/TRBV12-4	few	TRBD1	CASSLHRGPYEQYF	TGTGCCAGCAGTTTGCACAGGGGACCCTACGAGCAGTACTTC
TRBJ2-1	TRBV7-2	few	TRBD2	CASSLAQRGAAPLTNEQFF	TGTGCCAGCAGCTTAGCACAGCGGGGGGCAGCCCCTCTGACCAATGAGCAGTTCTTC
TRBJ2-1	TRBV5-1	few	TRBD2	CASSLASGRDNEQFF	TGCGCCAGCAGCTTGGCTAGCGGGAGGGACAATGAGCAGTTCTTC
TRBJ1-2	TRBV12-3/TRBV12-4	few	-	CASSSSLLGSPNYGYTF	TGTGCCAGCAGTTCCAGCCTACTGGGGAGCCCTAACTATGGCTACACCTTC
TRBJ1-6	TRBV20-1	many	-	CSARDRIGDSPLHF	TGCAGTGCTAGAGATCGTATAGGGGATTCACCCCTCCACTTT
TRBJ2-7	TRBV15	few	-	CATSREGRSYEQYF	TGTGCCACCAGCAGAGAAGGCAGATCCTACGAGCAGTACTTC
TRBJ2-7	TRBV7-2	-	TRBD2	CASSSLGLAGEYEQYF	TGTGCCAGCAGCTCCCTCGGACTAGCGGGAGAATACGAGCAGTACTTC
TRBJ1-4	TRBV6-2/TRBV6-3	few	-	CASTNGRGLFF	TGTGCCAGCACTAACGGAAGGGGGCTGTTTTTT
TRBJ2-1	TRBV5-5	-	-	CASSFDRLKQFF	TGTGCCAGCAGCTTTGACAGGCTAAAGCAGTTCTTC
TRBJ2-5	TRBV7-2	few	-	CASSRDRVWETQYF	TGTGCCAGCAGCCGAGACCGGGTCTGGGAGACCCAGTACTTC
TRBJ2-2	TRBV5-1	-	-	CASQMLVGTGELFF	TGCGCCAGTCAAATGCTAGTGGGCACCGGGGAGCTGTTTTTT
TRBJ2-5	TRBV9	few	-	CASSKGTKETQYF	TGTGCCAGCAGCAAAGGGACAAAGGAGACCCAGTACTTC
TRBJ2-7	TRBV4-2	-	TRBD2	CASSQSSAGGVYEQYF	TGTGCCAGCAGCCAATCATCGGCGGGAGGGGTCTACGAGCAGTACTTC
TRBJ1-5	TRBV5-4	-	TRBD1	CASSFRPRDRGADYSNQPQHF	TGTGCCAGCAGCTTCCGCCCCCGGGACAGGGGGGCGGATTATAGCAATCAGCCCCAGCATTTT
TRBJ2-3	TRBV6-1	-	-	CASSEEWVGNWRTDTQYF	TGTGCCAGCAGTGAAGAGTGGGTAGGGAATTGGAGGACAGATACGCAGTATTTT
TRBJ2-7	TRBV7-9	-	-	CASSLEGPKQYF	TGTGCCAGCAGCTTAGAGGGTCCGAAACAGTACTTC
TRBJ2-1	TRBV29-1	many	TRBD2	CSVLADNEQFF	TGCAGCGTTCTAGCGGACAATGAGCAGTTCTTC
TRBJ2-7	TRBV11-2	-	TRBD1	CASSKDRGIGYEQYF	TGTGCCAGCAGCAAGGACAGGGGAATAGGCTACGAGCAGTACTTC
TRBJ2-1	TRBV6-5	-	-	CASSYSRSEQFF	TGTGCCAGCAGTTACTCGCGTTCTGAGCAGTTCTTC
TRBJ1-5	TRBV7-2	many	TRBD1	CASSPGTAQPQHF	TGTGCCAGCAGCCCCGGGACAGCCCAGCCCCAGCATTTT
TRBJ1-5	TRBV5-5	few	TRBD1	CASSLWTGEGNQPQHF	TGTGCCAGCAGCTTGTGGACAGGGGAAGGCAATCAGCCCCAGCATTTT
TRBJ1-5	TRBV5-5	many	-	CASSLDGTSNQPQHF	TGTGCCAGCAGCTTGGATGGGACAAGCAATCAGCCCCAGCATTTT
TRBJ2-7	TRBV18	many	-	CASSPSIYEQYF	TGTGCCAGCTCACCATCAATCTACGAGCAGTACTTC
TRBJ1-1	TRBV21-1	many	-	CASRKPGNTEAFF	TGTGCCAGCCGAAAGCCAGGGAACACTGAAGCTTTCTTT
TRBJ1-5	TRBV20-1	few	TRBD1	CSASRGSPHSPQHF	TGCAGTGCTAGCAGGGGGAGCCCTCATTCTCCCCAGCATTTT
TRBJ2-2	TRBV11-2	few	TRBD2	CASSLGYAASGLTGELFF	TGTGCCAGCAGCTTAGGTTATGCGGCTAGCGGACTCACCGGGGAGCTGTTTTTT
TRBJ2-2	TRBV28	few	TRBD2	CASSLNFGAGGVPGELFF	TGTGCCAGCAGTTTAAACTTCGGAGCGGGGGGGGTTCCCGGGGAGCTGTTTTTT
TRBJ1-5	TRBV12-3/TRBV12-4	few	-	CASSFGSPISNQPQHF	TGTGCCAGCAGTTTTGGATCACCAATTAGCAATCAGCCCCAGCATTTT